This entry concerns a single T cell receptor beta chain. Germline assignment: CDR1 SEHNR and CDR2 FQNEAQ (reference sequence). Trimming removed 5 bases from V and 6 bases from J, with 8 bases in between. CDR3 length equals 13 residues. This specimen belongs to a study of blood T cell repertoires in COVID-19. Study-level information: T cells, B-cell-depleted T cells, or PBMCs supplied cDNA or gDNA.

In the original analysis: Cell counts per sample came from amplifying reference gene primers. The method was immunoSEQ multiplex PCR; TCRdb's version includes in-frame clones alone and lacks a portion of them. V, J and clone size reflect that table, while D and trimming were determined from the DNA. The data show more than 300,000 clones, approximately 82% seen once. J is TRBJ1-6 and V is TRBV7-9; D not resolved. This TCR was recovered from a woman in her forties or fifties with acute or convalescent COVID-19. The sequencing sample was made of peripheral blood. The CDR3 sequence: CASSRAGNSPLHF. Here the CDR3 DNA reads TGTGCCAGCAGCCGGGCGGGTAATTCACCCCTCCACTTT.